This TCR beta chain is from a study of a mutant IDH1 vaccine in newly diagnosed glioma. About the research overall: Patients in the study were vaccinated eight times, receiving shots in weeks 1, 3, 5, 7, 11, 15, 19 and 23.

TCRdb's table, derived via immunoSEQ multiplex PCR, lists solely in-frame clones and lacks some. Of approximately 41,000 clones detected, approximately 90% appear once; the ten largest clones hold about 3.9%. Time point described: week 23, last vaccination. With topical imiquimod, each dose of the vaccine consisted of 300 ug of mutant IDH1 20-mer peptide. In regard to this clone: Antigen specificity is unknown.

CDR3 size: 15 residues. The V gene's germline CDR1 is LNHNV and CDR2 YYDKDF (reference sequence). Trimming stripped 1 base from V and 0 bases from J, with 9 bases between. The chain is built from TRBV15 and TRBJ1-1; tentative D call: TRBD1 (5 bases). The sample consisted of PBMCs, taken from a glioma patient whose treatment included an IDH1 peptide vaccine. This clonotype was obtained from a man between 50 and 59 years old with glioma. The DNA of the CDR3 is TGTGCCACCAGCAGAGTCGGAGGGGTGAACACTGAAGCTTTCTTT. Protein sequence: CATSRVGGVNTEAFF.